Below, 6 T cell receptor beta chains from the same sample are listed, as sequenced in a study of T-cell memory formation after mild COVID-19. TCRdb re-called the 5' RACE reads with MiXCR, one entry per CDR3 protein. The data hold about 610,000 distinct CDR3 sequences, with roughly 17% observed a single time. The sequencing sample was made of PBMCs or a T cell subset sorted from them (not recorded which). These TCRs come from an adult woman who had mild COVID-19 (a few samples of this study predate the infection). Cell type and time point are not known.

The chain couples TRBV12-3 or TRBV12-4 to TRBJ2-1, with 9 bases lining up with TRBD1. This CDR3 comprises 15 residues. The V gene end was trimmed by 5 bases and the J gene end by 5 bases; junction bases not matched to a gene: 7. The CDR3 DNA is TGTGCCAGCAGTCTTGGACAGGGGACTAACAATGAGCAGTTCTTC. Translated: CASSLGQGTNNEQFF.

The chain carries TRBV12-3 or TRBV12-4 and TRBJ1-4, with D hard to call. CDR3 length: 15 residues. The V end lost 1 base, the J end lost 5 bases, and 11 bases lay between the germline ends. Written as DNA, the CDR3 is TGTGCCAGCAGTTTAGGACCGAGTGAGAATGAAAAACTGTTTTTT. Protein sequence: CASSLGPSENEKLFF.

The chain carries TRBV5-1 and TRBJ2-4; D not certain. Germline V CDR1 and CDR2: SGHRS, YFSETQ. This CDR3 contains 11 residues. Trimming pared 2 bases from V and 9 bases from J, leaving 6 bases between. CDR3 nucleotide sequence: TGCGCCAGCAGCTTAGACGGCATTCAGTACTTC. This gives the protein CASSLDGIQYF.

This clonotype was counted only a few times. The J gene is TRBJ2-1, the V gene TRBV12-3 or TRBV12-4; D gene unclear. Trimming shortened V by 3 bases and J by 5 bases, and 8 bases separated the two germline ends. This CDR3 is built from 13 residues. CDR3 sequence (DNA): TGTGCCAGCAGTTTTTACCCTGACAATGAGCAGTTCTTC. This gives the protein CASSFYPDNEQFF.

With respect to this clonotype: Sequence at one end of the junction differs from germline and may be a read error. V and J are TRBV6-2 or TRBV6-3 and TRBJ2-7; maybe TRBD2 (6 bases). The CDR3 sequence is 11 residues long. CDR1 is MNHEY, CDR2 SVGEGT, per germline. DNA for the CDR3: TGTGCCAGCAGGGGGGGTTCGGAGCGAAACTTC. Protein: CASRGGSERNF.

This clonotype was observed a handful of times. The V and J genes are TRBV12-3 or TRBV12-4 and TRBJ1-2, with TRBD1 as a possible D gene (5 bases). The CDR3 covers 14 residues. V dropped 1 base and J dropped 3 bases, with 9 bases sitting between them. The CDR3 loop reads CASSLGGVDYGYTF. The CDR3 DNA reads TGTGCCAGCAGTTTAGGGGGGGTCGACTATGGCTACACCTTC.